These 26 T cell receptor beta chains were all obtained from the same sample, sequenced in a study of Ad26.COV2.S vaccination and SARS-CoV-2 variants. Treatment reported: roughly 18 received Ad26.COV2.S at low or high dose, single or two shots; 5 received placebo; per-sample allocation not given. Samples came from day 63 after the first vaccine or placebo injection. TCRdb keeps only in-frame clones here, not all; method: immunoSEQ multiplex PCR. Among roughly 500,000 clones, 87% were seen once, and the ten largest hold roughly 12%. This specimen consisted of peripheral blood, obtained in a trial of Ad26.COV2.S vaccine versus placebo. These receptors came from a person between 18 and 65 years old who received the Ad26.COV2.S COVID-19 vaccine or a placebo.

The chain employs TRBV7-9 and TRBJ2-7, with 7 bases fitting TRBD2. The V segment lost 4 bases and the J segment 6 bases; nucleotides outside the gene matches: 3. Per germline, CDR1 SEHNR and CDR2 FQNEAQ (reference sequence). This CDR3 has 12 amino acids. CDR3 sequence reads: CASSSGGSEQYF. The CDR3 region has the DNA TGTGCCAGCAGCTCCGGGGGGAGCGAGCAGTACTTC.

The rearrangement joins TRBV28 to TRBJ1-2; D unresolved. The V gene lost 3 bases and the J gene lost 3 bases, with 11 bases spanning the gap. The CDR3 consists of 14 residues. CDR1 and CDR2 (germline): MDHEN, SYDVKM. The CDR3 bases are TGTGCCAGCAGTTTGGGTAGCGACCACTATGGCTACACCTTC. Its translation is CASSLGSDHYGYTF.

This clone was seen only once. The chain links TRBV10-3 to TRBJ2-7; tentative D call: TRBD2 (6 bases). Trimming took off 10 bases at V and 1 base at J, with 8 bases between the two ends. Germline V CDR1 and CDR2: ENHRY, SYGVKD. There are 11 residues in the CDR3. In DNA, the CDR3 is TGTGCCACGGGGGTATCCTACGAGCAGTACTTC. Translation: CATGVSYEQYF.

The chain couples TRBV11-3 to TRBJ2-3, with D unresolved. V dropped 0 bases and J dropped 2 bases, with 9 bases sitting between them. The CDR3 is 15 amino acids. Germline CDR1 is SGHNT and CDR2 is YENEEA. In nucleotides, the CDR3 is TGTGCCAGCAGCTTAGATATGGCCAACACAGATACGCAGTATTTT. As protein: CASSLDMANTDTQYF.

This clone was counted only a few times. The rearrangement uses TRBV20-1 and TRBJ2-6; D ambiguous. Germline V gives CDR1 DFQATT, CDR2 SNEGSKA (reference sequence). Trimming stripped 3 bases from V and 0 bases from J, with 9 bases between. The CDR3 consists of 15 residues. CDR3 loop: CSASNRFSGANVLTF. Here the CDR3 DNA reads TGCAGTGCTAGTAATCGGTTCTCTGGGGCCAACGTCCTGACTTTC.

The chain couples TRBV28 to TRBJ1-2; 9 bases fit TRBD1. The ends lost 6 bases at V and 4 bases at J; junction bases unmatched: 3. Germline V lookup: CDR1 MDHEN, CDR2 SYDVKM. The CDR3 loop spans 13 amino acids. CDR3 nucleotides: TGTGCCAGCAGCCTGGACAGGGGCTATGGCTACACCTTC. It translates to CASSLDRGYGYTF.

The chain is built from TRBV6-5 and TRBJ2-7; 14 bases align to TRBD2. There are 16 residues in the CDR3. The V gene end was trimmed by 2 bases and the J gene end by 3 bases; junction bases not matched to a gene: 3. Germline CDR1 reads MNHEY; CDR2 reads SVGAGI. The CDR3 DNA is TGTGCCAGCAGTTACAGACTAGCGGGAGGGCACTACGAGCAGTACTTC. Translated: CASSYRLAGGHYEQYF.

V usage is TRBV5-1 and J usage is TRBJ1-4, with TRBD1 as a possible D gene (6 bases). Trimming removed 2 bases at V and 7 bases at J, with 12 bases between. The CDR3 covers 14 residues. Germline-derived CDR1 and CDR2 are SGHRS and YFSETQ. CDR3 nucleotide sequence: TGCGCCAGCAGCTTCGACGGGGGGCGTGAAAAACTGTTTTTT. It is translated as CASSFDGGREKLFF.

This rearrangement joins TRBV6-2 or TRBV6-3 to TRBJ1-1; TRBD1 matches at 7 bases. The length of the CDR3 is 13 residues. Germline CDR1 MNHEY, CDR2 SVGEGT. After removal of 5 bases from V and 10 bases from J, the junction contained 10 bases not matched to a gene. The CDR3 region is CASSPDRTVGAFF. CDR3 bases: TGTGCCAGCAGTCCGGACAGGACAGTGGGAGCTTTCTTT.

J is TRBJ2-7 and V is TRBV28; 7 nucleotides agree with TRBD2. The junction had 7 bases not matched to a gene; V was cut back by 6 bases and J by 2 bases. The CDR3 runs 14 residues. The V gene's germline CDR1 is MDHEN and CDR2 SYDVKM. This CDR3 is CASSQGGPTYEQYF. Written as DNA, the CDR3 is TGTGCCAGCAGCCAGGGAGGGCCGACCTACGAGCAGTACTTC.

This clone has only one observation. J is TRBJ2-7 and V is TRBV7-2; D is unclear. The CDR3 is 14 residues long. The V and J ends lost 2 bases and 1 base respectively, with 9 bases between them. Germline V gene lookup returns CDR1 SGHTA and CDR2 FQGNSA. The CDR3 DNA reads TGTGCCAGCAGCTTAAACCCAGGTTCCTACGAGCAGTACTTC. Protein: CASSLNPGSYEQYF. Together with reference TRBV7-2 and TRBJ2-7, the CDR3 gives the full variable domain: GAGVSQSPSNKVTEKGKDVELRCDPISGHTALYWYRQSLGQGLEFLIYFQGNSAPDKSGLPSDRFSAERTGGSVSTLTIQRTQQEDSAVYLCASSLNPGSYEQYFGPGTRLTVT.

The table lists this clone with a count of one. The chain uses TRBV19 and TRBJ2-1; TRBD2 aligns across 11 bases. The CDR3 covers 16 residues. CDR1 is LNHDA and CDR2 is SQIVND in the germline V gene (reference sequence). V lost 2 bases to trimming and J lost 6 bases; unmatched junction nucleotides: 6. The CDR3 protein is CASSIIGGLAGNEQFF. DNA of the CDR3: TGTGCCAGTAGTATAATTGGAGGACTAGCGGGCAATGAGCAGTTCTTC.

The chain recombines TRBV5-4 with TRBJ2-7, with D perhaps matching TRBD2 (5 bases). The germline CDR1 and CDR2 sequences are SGHNT and YYREEE (reference sequence). V was shortened by 2 bases and J by 6 bases, with 9 bases between the two germline ends. The CDR3 is 12 amino acids. Here the CDR3 reads CASSLGEGEQYF. DNA for the CDR3: TGTGCCAGCAGCTTAGGCGAGGGCGAGCAGTACTTC.

This clone was seen a single time. The chain uses TRBV6-2 or TRBV6-3 and TRBJ2-7, with a tentative D call TRBD2 (6 bases). The CDR3 covers 13 residues. Germline V gene sequence: CDR1 MNHEY, CDR2 SVGEGT. The germline V and J ends were trimmed by 5 bases and 3 bases, with 11 bases remaining between them. The CDR3, as DNA: TGTGCCAGCAGTCTAAGGGACTTCTACGAGCAGTACTTC. It translates to CASSLRDFYEQYF.

The CDR3 here is CASSEGWDGYTF. DNA of the CDR3: TGCGCCAGCAGTGAAGGTTGGGATGGCTACACCTTC. This chain joins TRBV10-1 and TRBJ1-2; D is unresolved. CDR3 length: 12 amino acids. V lost 3 bases, J lost 6 bases, and 8 bases lay in between. Per the germline V gene, CDR1 is WNHNN and CDR2 is SYGVQD (reference sequence).

J is TRBJ1-2 and V is TRBV19; D remains unclear. V was pared by 8 bases and J by 0 bases, with 7 bases between. The germline CDR1 and CDR2 sequences are LNHDA and SQIVND (reference sequence). This CDR3 has 12 residues. This CDR3 is CASWGTNYGYTF. The CDR3 DNA sequence: TGTGCCAGTTGGGGTACTAACTATGGCTACACCTTC.

The chain employs TRBV3-1 (or the pseudogene TRBV3-2) and TRBJ2-7; D is uncertain. The CDR3 length is 11 residues. In germline, CDR1 is LGHDT, CDR2 YNNKEL (reference sequence). With 0 bases removed from V and 7 bases from J, the gap between germline ends came to 4 bases. CDR3 in amino acids: CASSQEREQYF. The CDR3 region has the DNA TGTGCCAGCAGCCAAGAAAGGGAGCAGTACTTC.

The V and J genes are TRBV30 and TRBJ2-3, with D possibly being TRBD2 (6 bases). Germline CDR1 and CDR2: GTSNPN and SVGIG (reference sequence). This CDR3 is built from 13 residues. Trimming removed 3 bases from V and 1 base from J, with 8 bases in between. CDR3 in amino acids: CAWRVAGTDTQYF. Written as DNA, the CDR3 is TGTGCCTGGAGGGTAGCGGGCACAGATACGCAGTATTTT.

The J gene is TRBJ1-2, the V gene TRBV28, with D maybe TRBD1 (6 bases). Germline CDR1 and CDR2: MDHEN and SYDVKM. CDR3 length: 13 residues. Deletions cut 10 bases from V and 5 bases from J, with 17 bases between. CDR3 sequence reads: CATGGLSTYGYTF. The CDR3 region has the DNA TGTGCCACCGGGGGGCTCAGCACTTATGGCTACACCTTC.

This chain links TRBV11-2 with TRBJ2-4; D not resolved. The CDR3 consists of 17 residues. V was shortened by 1 base and J by 7 bases, with 20 bases between the two germline ends. Germline lookup yields CDR1 SGHAT and CDR2 FQNNGV. For the CDR3, the DNA is TGTGCCAGCAGCTTAGTAAGGGCTACCGGACGGCATAACATTCAGTACTTC. Amino acid sequence: CASSLVRATGRHNIQYF.

The rearrangement joins TRBV6-5 to TRBJ1-6; possibly TRBD1 for D (5 bases). This CDR3 has 13 residues. CDR1 and CDR2 from the germline V gene are MNHEY and SVGAGI. Trimming cost V 2 bases and J 10 bases, with 9 bases left between them. The CDR3 sequence is CASSYPGDSPLHF. CDR3 in DNA: TGTGCCAGCAGTTACCCGGGGGACTCACCCCTCCACTTT.

There are a few counts of this clone. J is TRBJ2-7 and V is TRBV6-2 or TRBV6-3; D unresolved. This CDR3 contains 11 residues. Germline V gives CDR1 MNHEY, CDR2 SVGEGT. V was clipped by 6 bases and J by 2 bases, with 5 bases between them. CDR3: CASSATYEQYF. For the CDR3, the DNA is TGTGCCAGCAGCGCTACCTACGAGCAGTACTTC.

The chain carries TRBV11-2 and TRBJ2-3; no reliable D call. V was shortened by 0 bases and J by 0 bases, with 10 bases between the two germline ends. This CDR3 comprises 16 residues. Germline CDR1 is SGHAT and CDR2 is FQNNGV. The CDR3 DNA is TGTGCCAGCAGCTTAGATGGAAGAACTAGCACAGATACGCAGTATTTT. Translation: CASSLDGRTSTDTQYF.

This rearrangement joins TRBV2 to TRBJ2-7; 7 bases are shared with TRBD1. Losses at the gene ends were 5 bases for V and 2 bases for J; bases not matched to a gene: 6. Per the germline V gene, CDR1 is SNHLY and CDR2 is FYNNEI. The CDR3 totals 14 residues. The CDR3 DNA reads TGTGCCAGCAGTAGGGGGCGTCAGGCCTACGAGCAGTACTTC. It codes for CASSRGRQAYEQYF.

The V and J genes are TRBV19 and TRBJ2-5; no definite D call. V dropped 4 bases and J dropped 7 bases, with 13 bases sitting between them. The CDR3 is 13 residues long. The germline CDR1 and CDR2 sequences are LNHDA and SQIVND (reference sequence). The CDR3 DNA reads TGTGCCAGTAGTACCGGACGGCCAGGGACCCAGTACTTC. This gives the protein CASSTGRPGTQYF.

This clone appeared a few times. The V and J genes are TRBV19 and TRBJ1-2, with 10 bases lining up with TRBD1. From germline, CDR1 is LNHDA and CDR2 SQIVND (reference sequence). This CDR3 comprises 13 residues. The V and J ends lost 6 bases and 6 bases, in that order; junction bases with no gene match: 4. Written as DNA, the CDR3 is TGTGCCAGTAGGACCGGGACAGGGGATGGCTACACCTTC. Protein product: CASRTGTGDGYTF.